This T cell receptor beta chain came from a study of blood T cell repertoires in COVID-19. Across the whole study: COVID-19 samples from acute and convalescent phases originated in the United States, Italy and Spain.

Participants spanned ages 18 to 89 years and resided in fewer than 30 US areas. Cohort placement rested on clinical history that participants reported themselves. V was trimmed by 9 bases and J by 4 bases, leaving 15 bases between them. The CDR3 totals 13 residues. TCRdb's copy holds only in-frame clones and misses some; the assay was immunoSEQ multiplex PCR. The table includes more than 450,000 clones, approximately 90% detected once. Sequenced sample: PBMCs or T cells enriched from blood (not recorded which). The TCR sequence derives from a woman aged 18-30 years who had recovered from COVID-19. The V and J genes are TRBV12-3 or TRBV12-4 and TRBJ1-2; perhaps TRBD1 as D (5 bases). For the CDR3, the DNA is TGTGCCAGGTCGGTGGGGGGAAGCTATGGCTACACCTTC. Amino acids: CARSVGGSYGYTF.